Listed below are T cell receptor beta chains from one sample, sequenced in a study of T cell responses to AZD1222 COVID-19 vaccine. Measured with immunoSEQ multiplex PCR; TCRdb has only the in-frame clones, and not every one. The sample contains about 180,000 clones, around 88% of which appear only once. Source: peripheral blood, taken on day 0 of AZD1222 vaccination. The receptors come from an adult in good health. Each CDR3 is given with its conserved first and last residue. Fields, in order: clone size, D gene, J gene, V gene, CDR3 DNA, CDR3 protein. A D gene is named only where the DNA matches it firmly. Part of the rows lack a size; the others show once, few, many or a class for expanded clones.

-	-	TRBJ2-7	TRBV12-3/TRBV12-4	TGTGCCAGCAGTCCCGGGACTTCCTACGAGCAGTACTTC	CASSPGTSYEQYF
-	TRBD1	TRBJ1-1	TRBV6-5	TGTGCCAGCAGTTACTCGGGACAGATGAACACTGAAGCTTTCTTT	CASSYSGQMNTEAFF
-	-	TRBJ2-2	TRBV3-1/TRBV3-2	TGTGCCAGCAGCCAACCTGGAACCGGGGAGCTGTTTTTT	CASSQPGTGELFF
-	TRBD2	TRBJ2-7	TRBV3-1/TRBV3-2	TGTGCCAGCAGCCCCCTCGGGAGCGGGGGGATCTACGAGCAGTACTTC	CASSPLGSGGIYEQYF
-	-	TRBJ2-5	TRBV30	TGTGCCTGGAGTGTTGCAGGGGCGGAAGAGACCCAGTACTTC	CAWSVAGAEETQYF
once	-	TRBJ2-7	TRBV14	TGTGCCAGCAGCCACAGCTACGAGCAGTACTTC	CASSHSYEQYF
-	TRBD2	TRBJ2-7	TRBV11-2	TGTGCCAGCAGCCCTCTAGCGGGGGGCAGCTCCTACGAGCAGTACTTC	CASSPLAGGSSYEQYF
-	-	TRBJ2-2	TRBV5-4	TGTGCCAGTACTACCGTGGGGTCGGGAAACGCCGGGGAGCTGTTTTTT	CASTTVGSGNAGELFF
-	-	TRBJ1-2	TRBV25-1	TGTGCCAGCAGTGAATTGGGGGAAGGCTACACCTTC	CASSELGEGYTF
-	-	TRBJ2-3	TRBV24-1	TGTGCCACCAGTACGGACAGCACAGATACGCAGTATTTT	CATSTDSTDTQYF
-	-	TRBJ1-3	TRBV28	TGTGCCAGCAGTGCGACCGCGGGGGGCTATGGAAACACCATATATTTT	CASSATAGGYGNTIYF
-	TRBD2	TRBJ2-1	TRBV7-6	TGTGCCAGCAGCCCGGGGACTAGCGGGGGGAAGGGGTACAATGAGCAGTTCTTC	CASSPGTSGGKGYNEQFF